Listed below are T cell receptor beta chains from one sample, sequenced in a study of cytomegalovirus exposure and HLA in healthy donors. Only in-frame clones appear in the TCRdb table, and some are missing; sequencing was by immunoSEQ multiplex PCR. The data contain around 300,000 clones, just over 70% of them singletons. Specimen: PBMCs. These TCRs come from a female donor in good health and CMV-seronegative. Both conserved end residues are part of each CDR3. The order of the fields is J gene, V gene, CDR3 protein.

j_call: TRBJ1-1; v_call: TRBV10-1; cdr3_aa: CASSDSRLGAFF
j_call: TRBJ2-1; v_call: TRBV9; cdr3_aa: CASSYKGDSYNEQFF
j_call: TRBJ1-5; v_call: TRBV12-2; cdr3_aa: CASRASDGTAMNQPQHF
j_call: TRBJ1-1; v_call: TRBV28; cdr3_aa: CASTLGRRGGTEAFF
j_call: TRBJ1-5; v_call: TRBV7-2; cdr3_aa: CASSLKGDPSVQPQHF
j_call: TRBJ1-2; v_call: TRBV6-5; cdr3_aa: CASSGQGGSYGYTF
j_call: TRBJ1-1; v_call: TRBV2; cdr3_aa: CASGRGGYGTEAFF
j_call: TRBJ2-2; v_call: TRBV11-3; cdr3_aa: CASSLVGGNTGELFF
j_call: TRBJ2-7; v_call: TRBV4-1; cdr3_aa: CASSQPSGNSYEQYF
j_call: TRBJ1-6; v_call: TRBV5-7; cdr3_aa: CASSFKIQGRINNSPLHF
j_call: TRBJ2-7; v_call: TRBV10-3; cdr3_aa: CAIRGSSYEQYF
j_call: TRBJ2-1; v_call: TRBV19; cdr3_aa: CASSNRETDEQFF
j_call: TRBJ1-5; v_call: TRBV28; cdr3_aa: CASTSPSGSRNQPQHF
j_call: TRBJ1-5; v_call: TRBV30; cdr3_aa: CAWRDRGNQPQHF
j_call: TRBJ1-3; v_call: TRBV5-6; cdr3_aa: CASSLALSGNTIYF
j_call: TRBJ2-7; v_call: TRBV27; cdr3_aa: CASSFSGLAGPYEQYF
j_call: TRBJ2-7; v_call: TRBV4-1; cdr3_aa: CASSQGAGAPYEQYF
j_call: TRBJ2-2; v_call: TRBV28; cdr3_aa: CASSLWAGGDTGELFF
j_call: TRBJ2-7; v_call: TRBV6-5; cdr3_aa: CASSPLGLDEQYF
j_call: TRBJ2-2; v_call: TRBV2; cdr3_aa: CASSPRTGNTGELFF
j_call: TRBJ1-5; v_call: TRBV6-1; cdr3_aa: CASSENTGGHQPQHF
j_call: TRBJ2-7; v_call: TRBV7-9; cdr3_aa: CASSPWTSGRPYEQYF
j_call: TRBJ1-1; v_call: TRBV9; cdr3_aa: CASSPPRTGEAFF
j_call: TRBJ1-6; v_call: TRBV5-1; cdr3_aa: CASSPAGGSYNSPLHF
j_call: TRBJ2-7; v_call: TRBV5-4; cdr3_aa: CASSSYRTSYEQYF
j_call: TRBJ2-7; v_call: TRBV18; cdr3_aa: CASSRQGAGEQYF
j_call: TRBJ1-2; v_call: TRBV9; cdr3_aa: CASRGGFLSYTF
j_call: TRBJ1-1; v_call: TRBV2; cdr3_aa: CASRRQGGAFF
j_call: TRBJ2-7; v_call: TRBV6-1; cdr3_aa: CASRELPPNEQYF
j_call: TRBJ2-3; v_call: TRBV2; cdr3_aa: CASLKPERPDTQYF
j_call: TRBJ1-6; v_call: TRBV2; cdr3_aa: CASSGFENNSPLHF
j_call: TRBJ1-2; v_call: TRBV2; cdr3_aa: CASSVTLGYTF
j_call: TRBJ2-7; v_call: TRBV4-1; cdr3_aa: CASSQLPGQAASYEQYF
j_call: TRBJ2-7; v_call: TRBV28; cdr3_aa: CASRVTSGRSYEQYF
j_call: TRBJ1-1; v_call: TRBV7-9; cdr3_aa: CASTWGGTEAFF
j_call: TRBJ2-3; v_call: TRBV9; cdr3_aa: CASSVATKFPQNTQYF
j_call: TRBJ1-6; v_call: TRBV4-1; cdr3_aa: CASSQVGLNSPLHF